What follows are 20 T cell receptor beta chains derived from one specimen sequenced in a study of T-cell reconstitution after alpha-beta-depleted transplantation in children. Library preparation (for TCRbeta) was performed with unique molecular identifiers. TCRdb re-called the PCR reads with MiXCR, one entry per CDR3 protein. The table records 200,000 to 300,000 distinct CDR3 sequences, about a quarter of them present only once. Source: PBMCs, taken before TCRalphabeta/CD19-depleted stem cell transplant. These receptors came from a girl aged 2-9 years with Fanconi anemia, due to receive a stem cell transplant.

This clonotype has only a few counts. This rearrangement joins TRBV20-1 to TRBJ2-1, with a weak D call TRBD2 (6 bases). V was pared by 0 bases and J by 4 bases, with 10 bases between. Germline loops: CDR1 DFQATT, CDR2 SNEGSKA (reference sequence). This CDR3 is 14 amino acids long. The CDR3 region has the DNA TGCAGTGCTAGAGATCGGGGGAGGTACAATGAGCAGTTCTTC. It specifies CSARDRGRYNEQFF.

This clonotype was seen repeatedly, ten times or more. CDR3 residues: CSRKGTGGMYEQYF. CDR3 DNA: TGCAGTCGTAAGGGGACAGGGGGCATGTACGAGCAGTACTTC. The chain is built from TRBV20-1 and TRBJ2-7, with 12 bases aligning to TRBD1. In germline, CDR1 is DFQATT, CDR2 SNEGSKA (reference sequence). Losses at the gene ends were 8 bases for V and 4 bases for J; bases not matched to a gene: 9. CDR3 length: 14 amino acids.

V and J are TRBV5-1 and TRBJ1-4; D unresolved. Germline CDR1 SGHRS, CDR2 YFSETQ. The length of the CDR3 is 12 residues. V dropped 1 base and J dropped 11 bases, with 9 bases sitting between them. The CDR3 here is CASSLSFDKLFF. The DNA for the CDR3 is TGCGCCAGCAGCTTGAGCTTCGACAAACTGTTTTTT.

This clonotype came up many times. The genes are TRBV20-1 and TRBJ2-5, with 8 positions matching TRBD1. Unmatched junction bases numbered 8, after V lost 3 bases and J lost 5 bases. There are 14 residues in the CDR3. Per the germline V gene, CDR1 is DFQATT and CDR2 is SNEGSKA (reference sequence). The CDR3 coding sequence is TGCAGTGCTAGTAGGACAGGGCTGGGGGAGACCCAGTACTTC. The encoded protein is CSASRTGLGETQYF.

This clonotype came up many times. The CDR3 spells CSATGGPYEQYF. DNA of the CDR3: TGCAGTGCTACGGGGGGGCCCTACGAGCAGTACTTC. The rearrangement links TRBV20-1 to TRBJ2-7; 8 positions agree with TRBD2. The CDR3 runs 12 residues. J was trimmed by 2 bases and V by 4 bases; bases with no gene match: 1. Germline lookup yields CDR1 DFQATT and CDR2 SNEGSKA (reference sequence).

The sample holds many counts of this clonotype. This chain links TRBV12-3 or TRBV12-4 with TRBJ2-3, with unresolved D. V shed 3 bases and J shed 7 bases, with 8 bases lying between them. The CDR3 spans 12 residues. CDR3 region: CASSLDAYTQYF. The CDR3 DNA is TGTGCCAGCAGTTTGGACGCGTATACGCAGTATTTT.

In this sample, this clonotype turned up many times. This sequence joins TRBV29-1 and TRBJ2-3; 7 bases align to TRBD2. J was trimmed by 1 base and V by 3 bases; bases with no gene match: 4. Per germline, CDR1 SQVTM and CDR2 ANQGSEA. The CDR3 contains 14 residues. This CDR3 is CSVDSGGRTDTQYF. CDR3 coding DNA: TGCAGCGTTGATTCGGGAGGTCGCACAGATACGCAGTATTTT.

The chain's CDR3 is CSAPEGLIRTDTQYF. CDR3 nucleotide sequence: TGCAGTGCTCCGGAGGGGTTGATACGCACAGATACGCAGTATTTT. V is TRBV20-1 and J is TRBJ2-3; perhaps TRBD2 as D (6 bases). Trimming removed 5 bases at V and 1 base at J, with 16 bases between. This CDR3 has 15 residues. Germline V gives CDR1 DFQATT, CDR2 SNEGSKA (reference sequence).

This chain uses TRBV7-2 with TRBJ2-2; D may correspond to TRBD1 or TRBD2 (5 bases each). The CDR3 loop spans 16 amino acids. Germline V gives CDR1 SGHTA, CDR2 FQGNSA. With 5 bases removed from V and 7 bases from J, the gap between germline ends came to 20 bases. The CDR3 coding sequence is TGTGCCAGCAGCCCACCCCCCGGGACCTCGTTCGGGGAGCTGTTTTTT. Translation gives CASSPPPGTSFGELFF.

This clonotype showed up many times. This rearrangement joins TRBV9 to TRBJ2-5; 9 bases match TRBD2. V was clipped by 3 bases and J by 0 bases; unmatched bases: 6. This CDR3 has 16 residues. Per germline, CDR1 SGDLS and CDR2 YYNGEE. The CDR3 region has the DNA TGTGCCAGCAGCGCGACTAGCGGAACCTACCAAGAGACCCAGTACTTC. Protein: CASSATSGTYQETQYF. Full variable domain (remainder filled in from reference TRBV9 and TRBJ2-5): DSGVTQTPKHLITATGQRVTLRCSPRSGDLSVYWYQQSLDQGLQFLIQYYNGEERAKGNILERFSAQQFPDLHSELNLSSLELGDSALYFCASSATSGTYQETQYFGPGTRLLVL.

The chain couples TRBV18 to TRBJ2-1; D gene ambiguous. V was cut by 0 bases and J by 4 bases, with 7 bases left in between. The CDR3 runs to 14 residues. The germline V gene has CDR1 KGHSH and CDR2 LQKENI. CDR3 amino acids: CASSPPTGYNEQFF. CDR3 in DNA: TGTGCCAGCTCACCACCGACTGGTTACAATGAGCAGTTCTTC.

This clonotype has only a few counts. This chain connects TRBV20-1 to TRBJ2-7; possible D gene TRBD2, 5 bases. CDR3 length: 15 amino acids. Trimming took off 5 bases at V and 3 bases at J, with 20 bases between the two ends. CDR1 and CDR2 from the germline V gene are DFQATT and SNEGSKA (reference sequence). The DNA of the CDR3 is TGCAGTGCTTCTAGAGGGCGAGGAGATGGCTACGAGCAGTACTTC. It yields the protein CSASRGRGDGYEQYF.

This chain uses TRBV6-2 or TRBV6-3 with TRBJ2-3, with 7 bases aligning to TRBD2. The CDR3 consists of 15 residues. Losses at the gene ends were 2 bases for V and 3 bases for J; bases not matched to a gene: 5. Germline V gene lookup returns CDR1 MNHEY and CDR2 SVGEGT. This chain's CDR3 is CASSYAGVRTDTQYF. The CDR3 region has the DNA TGTGCCAGCAGTTACGCGGGAGTGAGGACAGATACGCAGTATTTT.

This clonotype was seen ten or more times. The J gene is TRBJ2-6, the V gene TRBV6-5; D call uncertain. Trimming shortened V by 4 bases and J by 0 bases, and 10 bases separated the two germline ends. The CDR3 covers 16 residues. Germline loops: CDR1 MNHEY, CDR2 SVGAGI. CDR3 coding DNA: TGTGCCAGCAGTTCCCAGACCGTCTCTGGGGCCAACGTCCTGACTTTC. It encodes CASSSQTVSGANVLTF.

This clonotype showed up just a few times. The chain has TRBV20-1 and TRBJ2-1; 7 bases line up with TRBD2. CDR1 is DFQATT and CDR2 is SNEGSKA in the germline V gene (reference sequence). The CDR3 contains 12 residues. Trimming cost V 6 bases and J 6 bases; bases outside gene matches: 5. The CDR3, as DNA: TGCAGTGCCCATACTAGCGTCAATGAGCAGTTCTTC. Protein: CSAHTSVNEQFF.

This clonotype was seen many times. The chain combines TRBV20-1 with TRBJ2-7; weak D call: TRBD1 (6 bases). V was pared by 5 bases and J by 3 bases, with 20 bases between. Germline loops: CDR1 DFQATT, CDR2 SNEGSKA (reference sequence). This CDR3 is built from 15 residues. The CDR3 is CSAGGLLGAIYEQYF. The CDR3 DNA sequence: TGCAGTGCTGGGGGCCTCCTCGGGGCAATCTACGAGCAGTACTTC.

The rearrangement links TRBV7-3 to TRBJ2-1, with D perhaps matching TRBD2 (6 bases). V was clipped by 2 bases and J by 7 bases, with 12 bases between them. The CDR3 runs 14 residues. The germline V gene has CDR1 SGHTA and CDR2 FQGTGA. The CDR3, as DNA: TGTGCCAGCAGCTTATTGGACTATCCGAATGAGCAGTTCTTC. It is translated as CASSLLDYPNEQFF.

The V call is TRBV2, the J call TRBJ2-1, with TRBD2 matching 10 bases. Germline V CDR1 and CDR2: SNHLY, FYNNEI. CDR3 length: 16 amino acids. V shed 7 bases and J 6 bases; nucleotides not matched to a gene: 12. CDR3 sequence reads: CASNKRGGVQTNEQFF. The CDR3 nucleotides read TGTGCCAGCAATAAGCGGGGGGGCGTTCAGACCAATGAGCAGTTCTTC.

The table lists this clonotype with many counts. The V call is TRBV12-3 or TRBV12-4, the J call TRBJ2-7, with 7 bases lining up with TRBD1. CDR3 size: 13 residues. Trimming removed 5 bases from V and 3 bases from J; junction bases left unmatched: 4. DNA of the CDR3: TGTGCCAGCAGTATACAGGGGATCTACGAGCAGTACTTC. Its translation: CASSIQGIYEQYF.

Turning to this clonotype: Just one base apart from a much larger clone, this may be a read error. This chain connects TRBV15 to TRBJ2-7; D remains unclear. The CDR3 has 13 residues. Per the germline V gene, CDR1 is LNHNV and CDR2 is YYDKDF (reference sequence). V lost 4 bases to trimming and J lost 3 bases, with 10 bases between them. The CDR3 nucleotides read TGTGCCACCAGCAAAGGTCTACTCTACGAGCAGTACTTC. This translates into CATSKGLLYEQYF.